A single sample is the source of the 7 T cell receptor beta chains below, sequenced in a study of shared clonotypes between healthy human individuals. The repertoire was sequenced with immunoSEQ multiplex PCR; TCRdb's copy has only in-frame clones and lacks some. This repertoire shows roughly 1.5 million clones, around 98% found once; its top ten account for roughly 0.45%. The material sequenced was naive CD4+ T cells sorted from blood. Subset of the sample: CD45RA+ positively selected. Receptors were obtained from a young man in good health.

The chain links TRBV5-1 to TRBJ1-4; 7 bases map to TRBD1. The junction had 10 bases not matched to a gene; V was cut back by 3 bases and J by 8 bases. Germline values: CDR1 SGHRS, CDR2 YFSETQ. CDR3 size: 15 residues. The CDR3 reads CASSSRQGGREKLFF. The CDR3 nucleotides are TGCGCCAGCAGCTCCAGACAGGGAGGTCGGGAAAAACTGTTTTTT.

The chain carries TRBV19 and TRBJ1-5; D gene uncertain. The CDR3 is 13 residues long. Between the trimmed V and J ends, which lost 3 bases and 1 base, there was a span of 4 bases. Germline-derived CDR1 and CDR2 are LNHDA and SQIVND (reference sequence). CDR3 coding DNA: TGTGCCAGTAGTATTGAAAGCAATCAGCCCCAGCATTTT. Its translation is CASSIESNQPQHF.

The chain joins TRBV19 to TRBJ2-6; perhaps TRBD2 as D (6 bases). Germline-derived CDR1 and CDR2 are LNHDA and SQIVND (reference sequence). V gave up 3 bases and J gave up 2 bases, with 11 bases separating them. This CDR3 is 16 amino acids long. In DNA form, the CDR3 reads TGTGCCAGTAGTATGGGTAGGAGGGCTGGGGCCAACGTCCTGACTTTC. This sequence encodes CASSMGRRAGANVLTF.

A word on this clone: Other DNA variants within this sample encode the same CDR3. The chain has TRBV9 and TRBJ2-3; D possibly corresponds to TRBD1 (6 bases). This CDR3 spans 16 amino acids. Trimming shortened V by 2 bases and J by 1 base, and 14 bases separated the two germline ends. Germline CDR1 SGDLS, CDR2 YYNGEE. This CDR3 is CASSVLAGVGTDTQYF. The CDR3 DNA follows: TGTGCCAGCAGCGTGTTGGCAGGGGTAGGCACAGATACGCAGTATTTT. Drawing the rest from reference TRBV9 and TRBJ2-3, the complete variable domain is DSGVTQTPKHLITATGQRVTLRCSPRSGDLSVYWYQQSLDQGLQFLIQYYNGEERAKGNILERFSAQQFPDLHSELNLSSLELGDSALYFCASSVLAGVGTDTQYFGPGTRLTVL.

The chain recombines TRBV27 with TRBJ2-7; D might be TRBD1 (6 bases). Deletions cut 3 bases from V and 4 bases from J, with 10 bases between. The CDR3 is 13 amino acids. The germline V gene has CDR1 MNHEY and CDR2 SMNVEV (reference sequence). CDR3 amino acids: CASSFSGVYEQYF. Written as DNA, the CDR3 is TGTGCCAGCAGTTTTTCAGGGGTGTACGAGCAGTACTTC.

V and J are TRBV18 and TRBJ2-5; TRBD1 aligns across 8 bases. The V gene end was trimmed by 2 bases and the J gene end by 3 bases; junction bases not matched to a gene: 11. Germline CDR1 KGHSH, CDR2 LQKENI. The CDR3 runs 17 residues. CDR3 coding DNA: TGTGCCAGCTCACCAACCGGGACAGGAAGATCCAAAGAGACCCAGTACTTC. Encoded protein: CASSPTGTGRSKETQYF. Full variable domain (outside the CDR3, taken from reference TRBV18 and TRBJ2-5): NAGVMQNPRHLVRRRGQEARLRCSPMKGHSHVYWYRQLPEEGLKFMVYLQKENIIDESGMPKERFSAEFPKEGPSILRIQQVVRGDSAAYFCASSPTGTGRSKETQYFGPGTRLLVL.

This clone was counted once. The chain couples TRBV10-1 to TRBJ2-2; 12 nucleotides line up with TRBD1. V lost 6 bases and J lost 5; bases outside the gene matches: 10. This CDR3 spans 17 amino acids. The V gene's germline CDR1 is WNHNN and CDR2 SYGVQD (reference sequence). The CDR3 loop reads CASSGQGQGARTGELFF. In DNA, the CDR3 is TGCGCCAGCAGCGGCCAGGGACAGGGGGCTCGGACCGGGGAGCTGTTTTTT.